This T cell receptor (beta chain) was identified in a study of blood T cell repertoires in COVID-19. On the study more broadly: T cells, B-cell-depleted T cells, or PBMCs provided the cDNA or gDNA that served as material.

Trimming stripped 6 bases from V and 0 bases from J, with 17 bases between. The germline gives CDR1 SGHAT, CDR2 FQNNGV. This CDR3 is built from 16 residues. Original handling: Nucleated cell number was recorded as an estimate derived from reference gene primer amplification. TCRdb's table, derived via immunoSEQ multiplex PCR, lists solely in-frame clones and lacks some. For V, J and clone size, that table is used; D and trimming come from the DNA. The table shows approximately 110,000 clones, with roughly four fifths occurring only once. The rearrangement uses TRBV11-2 and TRBJ1-1; the D is unclear. The TCR sequence derives from a man between 70 and 80 years old with active or convalescent COVID-19. The source material was peripheral blood. Here the CDR3 reads CASRSRGVRMNTEAFF. The DNA for the CDR3 is TGTGCCAGCAGATCACGCGGGGTTCGAATGAACACTGAAGCTTTCTTT.